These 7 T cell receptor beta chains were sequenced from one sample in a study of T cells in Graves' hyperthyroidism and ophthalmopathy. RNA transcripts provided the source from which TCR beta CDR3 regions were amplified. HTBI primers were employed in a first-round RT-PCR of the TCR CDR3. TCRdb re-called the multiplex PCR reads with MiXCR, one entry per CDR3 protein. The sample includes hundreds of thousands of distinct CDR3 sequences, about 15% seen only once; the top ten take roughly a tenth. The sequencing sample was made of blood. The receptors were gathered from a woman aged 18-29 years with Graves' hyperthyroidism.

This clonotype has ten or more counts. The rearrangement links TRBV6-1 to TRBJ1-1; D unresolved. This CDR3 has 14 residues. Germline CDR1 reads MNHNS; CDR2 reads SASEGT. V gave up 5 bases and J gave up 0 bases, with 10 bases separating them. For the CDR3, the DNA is TGTGCCAGCAGTCTACCGGGCTTGAACACTGAAGCTTTCTTT. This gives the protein CASSLPGLNTEAFF.

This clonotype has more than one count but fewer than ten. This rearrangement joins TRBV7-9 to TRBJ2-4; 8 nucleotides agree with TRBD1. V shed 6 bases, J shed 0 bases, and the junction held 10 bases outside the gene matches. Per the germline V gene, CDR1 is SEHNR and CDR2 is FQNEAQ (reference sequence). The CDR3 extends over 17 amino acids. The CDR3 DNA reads TGTGCCAGCAGTCAAAACAGGGGGTCGCTAGCCAAAAACATTCAGTACTTC. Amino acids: CASSQNRGSLAKNIQYF.

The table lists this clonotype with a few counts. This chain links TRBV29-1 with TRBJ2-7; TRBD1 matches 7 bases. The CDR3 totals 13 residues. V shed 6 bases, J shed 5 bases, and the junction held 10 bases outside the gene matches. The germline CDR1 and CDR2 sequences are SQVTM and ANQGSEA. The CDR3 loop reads CSVDRDGSNEQYF. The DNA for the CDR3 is TGCAGCGTCGACAGGGACGGGTCAAACGAGCAGTACTTC.

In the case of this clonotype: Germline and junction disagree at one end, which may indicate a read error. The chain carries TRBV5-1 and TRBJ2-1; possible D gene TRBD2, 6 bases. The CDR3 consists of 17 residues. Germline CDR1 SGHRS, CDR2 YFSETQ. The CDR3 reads CASSASGSTSNYNEQFF. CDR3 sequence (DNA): TGTGCCAGCAGCGCATCCGGGTCGACTAGTAACTACAATGAGCAGTTCTTC.

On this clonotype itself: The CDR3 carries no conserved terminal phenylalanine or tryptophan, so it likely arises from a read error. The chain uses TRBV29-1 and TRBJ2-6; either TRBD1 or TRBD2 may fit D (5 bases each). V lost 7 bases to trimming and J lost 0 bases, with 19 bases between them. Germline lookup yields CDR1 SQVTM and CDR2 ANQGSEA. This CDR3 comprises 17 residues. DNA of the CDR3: TGCAGCGCTCGGGTGGGACGGAGAAGCTCTGGGGCCAACGTCCTGACTCTC. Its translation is CSARVGRRSSGANVLTL.

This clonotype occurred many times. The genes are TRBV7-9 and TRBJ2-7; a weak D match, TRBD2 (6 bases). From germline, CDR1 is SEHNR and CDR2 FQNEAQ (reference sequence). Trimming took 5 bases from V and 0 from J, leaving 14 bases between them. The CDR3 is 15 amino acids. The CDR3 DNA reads TGTGCCAGCAGCGAACCCGGGACTTCCTCCTACGAGCAGTACTTC. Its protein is CASSEPGTSSYEQYF.

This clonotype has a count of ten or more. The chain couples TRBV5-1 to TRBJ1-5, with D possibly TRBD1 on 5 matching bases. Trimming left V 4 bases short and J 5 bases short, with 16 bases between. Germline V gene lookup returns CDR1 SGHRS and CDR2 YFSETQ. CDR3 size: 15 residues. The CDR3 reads CASSPDSEPDQPQHF. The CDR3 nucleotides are TGCGCCAGCAGCCCCGACAGTGAGCCGGATCAGCCCCAGCATTTT.